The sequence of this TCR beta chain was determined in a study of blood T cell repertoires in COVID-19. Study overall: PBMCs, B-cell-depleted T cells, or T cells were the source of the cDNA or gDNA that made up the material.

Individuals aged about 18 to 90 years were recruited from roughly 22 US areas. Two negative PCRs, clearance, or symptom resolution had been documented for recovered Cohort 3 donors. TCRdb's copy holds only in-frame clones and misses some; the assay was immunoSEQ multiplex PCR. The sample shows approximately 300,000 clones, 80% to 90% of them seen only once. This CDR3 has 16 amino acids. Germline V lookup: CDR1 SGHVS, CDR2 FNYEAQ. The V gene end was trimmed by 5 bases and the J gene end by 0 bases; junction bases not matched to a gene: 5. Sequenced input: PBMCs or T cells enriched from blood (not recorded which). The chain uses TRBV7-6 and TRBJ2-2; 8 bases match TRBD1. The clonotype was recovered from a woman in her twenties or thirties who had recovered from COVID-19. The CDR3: CASSGGTGPNTGELFF. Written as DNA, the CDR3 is TGTGCCAGCAGCGGAGGGACAGGCCCGAACACCGGGGAGCTGTTTTTT.